A selection of T cell receptor beta chains follows, all from one sample in a study of blood T cells in healthy people across ages. TCRdb re-called the 5' RACE reads through MiXCR, storing one row per CDR3 protein. The table lists about 1.6 million distinct CDR3 sequences, around 36% of them singletons. Sequencing was carried out using blood. Source of these receptors: a woman under 40 in good health. Each CDR3 is given with its conserved first and last residue. Each record gives: CDR3 protein, CDR3 DNA, V gene, D gene, clone size, J gene. D genes are given only for firm matches. Size values are once, few and many counts, or a class for expanded clones, and some rows have none.

CASRILYGGDTYNEQFF TGTGCCAGCAGGATCCTTTACGGGGGGGATACCTACAATGAGCAGTTCTTC TRBV2 TRBD2 . TRBJ2-1
CSAAEGGATTEAFF TGCAGTGCTGCCGAAGGGGGGGCGACCACTGAAGCTTTCTTT TRBV20-1 . . TRBJ1-1
CASSYGWNSGTDTQYF TGTGCCAGCAGTTACGGTTGGAATAGTGGCACAGATACGCAGTATTTT TRBV6-2/TRBV6-3 . . TRBJ2-3
CASSELDGWTEQFF TGTGCCAGCAGTGAACTCGATGGGTGGACCGAGCAGTTCTTC TRBV2 . few TRBJ2-1
CASSMGRGGIEAFF TGTGCCAGTAGTATGGGCCGCGGGGGGATAGAAGCTTTCTTT TRBV19 . . TRBJ1-1
CASNLDSQETQYF TGTGCCAGCAATCTCGACAGCCAAGAGACCCAGTACTTC TRBV12-3/TRBV12-4 . . TRBJ2-5
CASLPTLGAHTDTQYF TGTGCCAGCTTGCCCACGCTAGGAGCCCACACAGATACGCAGTATTTT TRBV27 . . TRBJ2-3
CASSPAGLGYEQYF TGTGCCAGCAGTCCGGCAGGGTTAGGGTACGAGCAGTACTTC TRBV9 . few TRBJ2-7
CASSLFGRGDEQYF TGTGCCAGTAGCTTATTCGGCAGGGGGGACGAGCAGTACTTC TRBV7-2 . . TRBJ2-7
CASSLGASGSPEEQYF TGTGCCAGCAGCTTAGGTGCTAGCGGGAGCCCCGAGGAGCAGTACTTC TRBV7-2 TRBD2 many TRBJ2-7
CASSESDRETQYF TGTGCCAGCAGCGAGTCGGATAGAGAGACCCAGTACTTC TRBV9 . few TRBJ2-5
CSALRDTWQYF TGCAGTGCTCTCCGGGACACGTGGCAGTACTTC TRBV20-1 . few TRBJ2-5
CSVIPGKNEQFF TGCAGCGTCATCCCGGGAAAAAATGAGCAGTTCTTC TRBV29-1 . many TRBJ2-1
CASSQVVQGGWDWAYEQYF TGCGCCAGCAGCCAAGTGGTGCAGGGGGGATGGGATTGGGCCTACGAGCAGTACTTC TRBV4-1 . . TRBJ2-7
CASSYSHGAPNYGYTF TGTGCCAGCAGTTACTCCCATGGAGCCCCTAACTATGGCTACACCTTC TRBV6-5 . few TRBJ1-2
CASSLRRAGGETQYF TGTGCCAGCAGCTTGAGAAGAGCGGGGGGAGAGACCCAGTACTTC TRBV7-2 TRBD2 few TRBJ2-5
CASRYIHRGTEAFF TGTGCCAGCAGATATATCCACAGGGGCACTGAAGCTTTCTTT TRBV6-2/TRBV6-3 TRBD1 few TRBJ1-1
CSASDRPPSSYNEQFF TGCAGTGCTAGCGACCGGCCACCTAGCTCCTACAATGAGCAGTTCTTC TRBV20-1 . . TRBJ2-1
CASSLPGTAKKVAFF TGCGCCAGCAGCCTCCCGGGGACGGCAAAGAAGGTAGCTTTCTTT TRBV4-1 . . TRBJ1-1
CASSLGDGGGTDTQYF TGTGCCAGCAGCTTAGGCGACGGGGGCGGAACAGATACGCAGTATTTT TRBV7-9 . . TRBJ2-3
CASSSTGGANYGYTF TGTGCCAGCAGTTCTACAGGGGGAGCTAACTATGGCTACACCTTC TRBV28 TRBD1 few TRBJ1-2
CSARDSGGLAGGGYEQYF TGCAGTGCTAGAGATAGCGGGGGACTAGCGGGGGGCGGGTACGAGCAGTACTTC TRBV20-1 TRBD2 few TRBJ2-7
CASSQDWDREQETQYF TGTGCCAGCAGCCAAGATTGGGACAGGGAACAAGAGACCCAGTACTTC TRBV3-1 TRBD1 . TRBJ2-5
CAISERPREDVGYNEQFF TGTGCCATCAGTGAGAGACCGCGGGAGGACGTTGGGTACAATGAGCAGTTCTTC TRBV10-3 TRBD2 few TRBJ2-1
CSARGTETNIQYF TGCAGTGCTAGAGGGACAGAAACAAACATTCAGTACTTC TRBV20-1 . . TRBJ2-4
CASSLAQATREQYF TGTGCCAGCAGCTTGGCCCAGGCGACTCGGGAGCAGTACTTC TRBV5-5 . . TRBJ2-7
CASSFRGGPGYTF TGTGCCAGCAGCTTCCGGGGTGGCCCTGGCTACACCTTC TRBV12-3/TRBV12-4 . . TRBJ1-2
CSVNLGGTEAFF TGCAGCGTTAACCTTGGTGGGACTGAAGCTTTCTTT TRBV29-1 . few TRBJ1-1
CARNGIAKNIQYF TGTGCCCGGAATGGTATAGCCAAAAACATTCAGTACTTC TRBV2 . few TRBJ2-4
CASSRGAGQNNQPQHF TGTGCCAGCAGTAGGGGGGCCGGACAGAACAATCAGCCCCAGCATTTT TRBV27 . . TRBJ1-5
CASSPDMEGYSNQPQHF TGTGCCAGCAGTCCAGACATGGAGGGATATAGCAATCAGCCCCAGCATTTT TRBV28 . . TRBJ1-5
CAISSRGGSGITSTDTQYF TGTGCCATCAGTTCCCGGGGTGGTAGCGGGATTACTAGCACAGATACGCAGTATTTT TRBV10-3 TRBD2 few TRBJ2-3
CASSPGLAAGRQYF TGTGCCAGCTCACCGGGACTAGCGGCCGGTAGGCAGTACTTC TRBV6-1 TRBD2 once TRBJ2-7
CASSLGPTGQYNEQFF TGTGCCAGCAGCTTAGGGCCCACCGGACAGTACAATGAGCAGTTCTTC TRBV7-2 . . TRBJ2-1
CASSFRAGNTIYF TGTGCCAGCAGTTTTAGGGCTGGAAACACCATATATTTT TRBV12-3/TRBV12-4 . . TRBJ1-3
CASSEGTSWETQYF TGTGCCAGCAGTGAAGGGACTAGTTGGGAGACCCAGTACTTC TRBV6-1 TRBD2 few TRBJ2-5
CASSSRASGRSYNEQFF TGCGCCAGCAGTAGTAGAGCTAGCGGGCGCTCCTACAATGAGCAGTTCTTC TRBV5-1 TRBD2 . TRBJ2-1
CASSELGSGTQYF TGTGCCAGCAGTGAACTGGGGTCAGGGACCCAGTACTTC TRBV2 . few TRBJ2-5
CASSSWPRTAKNIQYF TGTGCCAGCAGTTCCTGGCCCCGGACAGCCAAAAACATTCAGTACTTC TRBV28 . . TRBJ2-4
CASSGVMDTEAFF TGTGCCAGCTCAGGGGTCATGGACACTGAAGCTTTCTTT TRBV27 . few TRBJ1-1
CASHNLAGGESYNEQYF TGTGCCAGCCATAATCTAGCGGGGGGTGAGTCCTACAATGAGCAGTACTTC TRBV27 TRBD2 . TRBJ2-5